This T cell receptor (beta chain) was sequenced for a study of T-cell memory formation after mild COVID-19. In the case of this clonotype: Its antigen is not known.

Germline V lookup: CDR1 KGHSH, CDR2 LQKENI. With V trimmed by 4 bases and J by 4 bases, 3 bases remained unmatched. The CDR3 is made up of 14 amino acids. Study findings and constraints: Contracting clones from day 15 to 85 showed balanced CD4/CD8; later expanders favored CD4+. Some responding clones appeared in pre-infection memory, suggesting cross-reactive memory joined.

Employing constant-segment primers, 5'RACE generated TCR alpha and TCR beta cDNA libraries bearing sample barcodes and UMIs. TCRdb independently ran MiXCR on the 5' RACE reads; one entry per CDR3 protein. The sample has tens of thousands of distinct CDR3 sequences; around a tenth are singletons. Source material: PBMCs or a T cell subset sorted from them (not recorded which). This receptor was obtained from a man younger than 35 who had mild COVID-19 (a few samples of this study predate the infection). Cell type and time point are not known. This sequence joins TRBV18 and TRBJ1-4, with 7 bases matching TRBD1. The CDR3 here is CASSLRQGNEKLFF. CDR3 nucleotides: TGTGCCAGCTCACTCAGACAGGGTAATGAAAAACTGTTTTTT.